A selection of T cell receptor beta chains follows, all from one sample in a study of shared clonotypes between healthy human individuals. Only in-frame clones appear in the TCRdb table, and some are missing; sequencing was by immunoSEQ multiplex PCR. The sample has 760,000 or so clones; about 96% are singletons. Sequenced material: naive CD8+ T cells sorted from blood. All receptors derive from a man aged 25 to 40 in good health. Both conserved end residues are trimmed from each CDR3. A D gene is named only where the DNA matches it firmly.

v_call: TRBV11-2
cdr3_length: 14
d_call: TRBD2
j_call: TRBJ2-7
cdr3_aa: ASSSGTSGNSYEQY

v_call: TRBV5-4
cdr3_length: 12
d_call: -
j_call: TRBJ1-4
cdr3_aa: ASSPEVTNEKLF

v_call: TRBV7-6
cdr3_length: 11
d_call: -
j_call: TRBJ2-1
cdr3_aa: ASSRIRDNEQF

v_call: TRBV10-1
cdr3_length: 13
d_call: TRBD2
j_call: TRBJ2-1
cdr3_aa: ASSDIAGSYNEQF

v_call: TRBV2
cdr3_length: 12
d_call: -
j_call: TRBJ2-2
cdr3_aa: ASLSPGRDGELF

v_call: TRBV15
cdr3_length: 15
d_call: -
j_call: TRBJ1-2
cdr3_aa: ATSASNLRGINYGYT

v_call: TRBV7-7
cdr3_length: 12
d_call: TRBD1
j_call: TRBJ2-7
cdr3_aa: ASSLGGRGHEQY

v_call: TRBV29-1
cdr3_length: 9
d_call: -
j_call: TRBJ2-2
cdr3_aa: SVPGTGELF

v_call: TRBV27
cdr3_length: 9
d_call: -
j_call: TRBJ1-1
cdr3_aa: ASTGNTEAF

v_call: TRBV2
cdr3_length: 14
d_call: TRBD2
j_call: TRBJ2-2
cdr3_aa: ASRPGLAIMGGELF

v_call: TRBV5-1
cdr3_length: 10
d_call: -
j_call: TRBJ2-7
cdr3_aa: ASSQGGYEQY

v_call: TRBV10-3
cdr3_length: 16
d_call: TRBD1
j_call: TRBJ2-6
cdr3_aa: AISRTGDLSSGANVLT

v_call: TRBV5-6
cdr3_length: 12
d_call: TRBD2
j_call: TRBJ2-7
cdr3_aa: ASSSLRDYYEQY

v_call: TRBV4-3
cdr3_length: 14
d_call: -
j_call: TRBJ2-1
cdr3_aa: ASSQDSGFSYNEQF

v_call: TRBV4-1
cdr3_length: 14
d_call: TRBD1
j_call: TRBJ2-7
cdr3_aa: ASSQPTGASTYEQY

v_call: TRBV7-8
cdr3_length: 13
d_call: -
j_call: TRBJ2-1
cdr3_aa: ASSKDDTTENEQF

v_call: TRBV19
cdr3_length: 11
d_call: -
j_call: TRBJ2-1
cdr3_aa: ASSTDYYNEQF